The subject of this entry is one T cell receptor (beta chain). Participants' reported clinical history set cohort assignment. Cohort 3 recovery required two negative PCRs, clearance, or symptom resolution. Unmatched junction bases numbered 9, after V lost 4 bases and J lost 6 bases. Germline V gives CDR1 SGHTA, CDR2 FQGTGA. The length of the CDR3 is 16 residues. This entry is derived from a study of blood T cell repertoires in COVID-19. Overall study: Spain, Italy and the United States supplied samples that represented acute and convalescent COVID-19. The cDNA or gDNA used as material had been derived from T cells, B-cell-depleted T cells, or PBMCs.

Assay: immunoSEQ multiplex PCR; the TCRdb copy retains only in-frame clones and omits some. Of fewer than 500,000 clones listed, 75% to 90% are singletons. The specimen sequenced was PBMCs or T cells enriched from blood (not recorded which). The chain has TRBV7-3 and TRBJ1-6; 7 bases match TRBD1. This receptor was identified in a man between 25 and 39 years old who had recovered from COVID-19. The CDR3 DNA follows: TGTGCCAGCAGCTCCACCGCCGGACAGGCTAATTCACCCCTCCACTTT. Amino acids: CASSSTAGQANSPLHF.